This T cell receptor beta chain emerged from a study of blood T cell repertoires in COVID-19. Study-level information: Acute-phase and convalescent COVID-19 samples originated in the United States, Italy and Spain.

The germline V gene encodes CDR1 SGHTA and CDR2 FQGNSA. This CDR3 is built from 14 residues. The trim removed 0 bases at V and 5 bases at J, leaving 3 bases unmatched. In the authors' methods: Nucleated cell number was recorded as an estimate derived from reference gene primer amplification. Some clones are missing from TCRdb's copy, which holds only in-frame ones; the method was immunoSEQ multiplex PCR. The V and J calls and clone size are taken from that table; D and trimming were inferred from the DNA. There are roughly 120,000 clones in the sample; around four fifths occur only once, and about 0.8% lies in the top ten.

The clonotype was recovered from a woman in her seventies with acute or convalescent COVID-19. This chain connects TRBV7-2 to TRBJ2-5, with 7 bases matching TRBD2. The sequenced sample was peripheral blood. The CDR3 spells CASSLASGVETQYF. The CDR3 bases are TGTGCCAGCAGCTTAGCCAGCGGGGTCGAGACCCAGTACTTC.